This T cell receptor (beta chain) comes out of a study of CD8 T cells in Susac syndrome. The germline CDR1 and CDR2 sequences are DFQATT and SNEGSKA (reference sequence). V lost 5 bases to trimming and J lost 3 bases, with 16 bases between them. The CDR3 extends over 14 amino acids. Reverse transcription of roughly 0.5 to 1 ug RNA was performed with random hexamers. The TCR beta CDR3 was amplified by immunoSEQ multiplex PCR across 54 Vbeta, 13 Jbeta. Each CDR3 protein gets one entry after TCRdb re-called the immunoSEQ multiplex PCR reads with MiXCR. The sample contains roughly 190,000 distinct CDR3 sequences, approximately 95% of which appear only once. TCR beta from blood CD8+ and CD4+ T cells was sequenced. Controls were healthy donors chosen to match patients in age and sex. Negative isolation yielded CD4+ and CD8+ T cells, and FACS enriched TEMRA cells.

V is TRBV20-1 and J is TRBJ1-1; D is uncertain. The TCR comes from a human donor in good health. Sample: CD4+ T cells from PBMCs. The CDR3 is CSAPSLQGYTEAFF. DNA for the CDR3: TGCAGTGCTCCCTCTTTACAAGGGTACACTGAAGCTTTCTTT.